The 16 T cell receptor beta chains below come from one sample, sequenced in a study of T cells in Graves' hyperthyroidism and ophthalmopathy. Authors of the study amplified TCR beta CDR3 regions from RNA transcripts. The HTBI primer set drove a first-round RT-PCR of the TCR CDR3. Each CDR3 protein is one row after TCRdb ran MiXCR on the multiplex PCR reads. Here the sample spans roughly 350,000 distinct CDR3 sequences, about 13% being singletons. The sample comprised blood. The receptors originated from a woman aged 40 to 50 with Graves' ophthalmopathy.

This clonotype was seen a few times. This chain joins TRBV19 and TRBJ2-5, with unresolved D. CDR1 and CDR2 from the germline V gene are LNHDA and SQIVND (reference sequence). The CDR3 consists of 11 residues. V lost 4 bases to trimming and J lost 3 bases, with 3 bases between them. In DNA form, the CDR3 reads TGTGCCAGTAGTACTAAAGAGACCCAGTACTTC. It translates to CASSTKETQYF.

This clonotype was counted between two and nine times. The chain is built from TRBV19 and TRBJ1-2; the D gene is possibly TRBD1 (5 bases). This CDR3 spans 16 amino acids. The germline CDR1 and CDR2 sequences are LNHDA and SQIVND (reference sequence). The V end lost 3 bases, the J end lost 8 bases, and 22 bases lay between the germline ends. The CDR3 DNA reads TGTGCCAGTAGTATGTTTTCGTTCAGGGCCACCCTAGGCTACACCTTC. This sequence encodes CASSMFSFRATLGYTF. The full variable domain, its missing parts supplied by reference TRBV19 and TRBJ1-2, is DGGITQSPKYLFRKEGQNVTLSCEQNLNHDAMYWYRQDPGQGLRLIYYSQIVNDFQKGDIAEGYSVSREKKESFPLTVTSAQKNPTAFYLCASSMFSFRATLGYTFGSGTRLTVV.

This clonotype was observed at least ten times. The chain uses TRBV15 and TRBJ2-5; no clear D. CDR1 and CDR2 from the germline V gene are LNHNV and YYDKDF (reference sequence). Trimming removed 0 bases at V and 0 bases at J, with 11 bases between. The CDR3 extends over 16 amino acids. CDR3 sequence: CATSREGWRNQETQYF. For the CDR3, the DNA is TGTGCCACCAGCAGAGAGGGTTGGAGAAACCAAGAGACCCAGTACTTC.

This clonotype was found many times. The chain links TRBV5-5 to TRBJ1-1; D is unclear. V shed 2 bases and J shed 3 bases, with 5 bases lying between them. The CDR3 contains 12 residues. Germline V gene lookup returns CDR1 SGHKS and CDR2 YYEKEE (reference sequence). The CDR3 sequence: CASSFYDTEAFF. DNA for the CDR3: TGTGCCAGCAGCTTTTACGACACTGAAGCTTTCTTT.

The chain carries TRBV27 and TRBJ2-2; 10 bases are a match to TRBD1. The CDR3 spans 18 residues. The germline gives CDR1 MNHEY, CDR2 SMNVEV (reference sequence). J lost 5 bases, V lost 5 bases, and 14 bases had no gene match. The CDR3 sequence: CASSLYSPGTGVTGELFF. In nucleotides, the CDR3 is TGTGCCAGCAGTCTTTACTCCCCCGGGACAGGGGTGACCGGGGAGCTGTTTTTT.

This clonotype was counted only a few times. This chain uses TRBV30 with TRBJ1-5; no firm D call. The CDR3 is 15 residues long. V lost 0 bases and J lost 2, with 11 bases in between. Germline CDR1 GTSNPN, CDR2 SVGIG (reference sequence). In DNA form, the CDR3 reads TGTGCCTGGAGTGTGAGCGGATTGGGCAATCAGCCCCAGCATTTT. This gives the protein CAWSVSGLGNQPQHF.

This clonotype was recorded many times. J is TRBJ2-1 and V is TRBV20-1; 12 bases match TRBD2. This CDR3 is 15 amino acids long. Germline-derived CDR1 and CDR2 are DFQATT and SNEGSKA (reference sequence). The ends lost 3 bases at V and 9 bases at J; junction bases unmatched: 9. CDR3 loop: CSARALAGGPPEQFF. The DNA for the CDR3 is TGCAGTGCTAGGGCACTAGCGGGAGGCCCCCCTGAGCAGTTCTTC.

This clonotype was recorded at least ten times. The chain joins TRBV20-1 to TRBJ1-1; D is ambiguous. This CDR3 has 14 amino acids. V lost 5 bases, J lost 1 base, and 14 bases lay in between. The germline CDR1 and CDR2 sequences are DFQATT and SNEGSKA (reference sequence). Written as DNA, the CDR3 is TGCAGTGCTCCTAAGGGCAGGCAGAACACTGAAGCTTTCTTT. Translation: CSAPKGRQNTEAFF.

The CDR3 sequence is CASRLAGAYEQYF. In nucleotides, the CDR3 is TGTGCCAGCCGACTAGCGGGGGCCTACGAGCAGTACTTC. The V gene is TRBV11-2, the J gene TRBJ2-7, with 12 bases matching TRBD2. The CDR3 totals 13 residues. V trimming: 8 bases; J trimming: 2 bases; junction bases outside the gene matches: 1. Germline V gene lookup returns CDR1 SGHAT and CDR2 FQNNGV.

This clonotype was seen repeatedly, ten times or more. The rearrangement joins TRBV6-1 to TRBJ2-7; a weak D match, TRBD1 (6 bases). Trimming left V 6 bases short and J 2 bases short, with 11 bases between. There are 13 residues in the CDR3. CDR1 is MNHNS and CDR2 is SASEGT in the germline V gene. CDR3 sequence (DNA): TGTGCCAGCAGATATGGACAGACCTACGAGCAGTACTTC. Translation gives CASRYGQTYEQYF.

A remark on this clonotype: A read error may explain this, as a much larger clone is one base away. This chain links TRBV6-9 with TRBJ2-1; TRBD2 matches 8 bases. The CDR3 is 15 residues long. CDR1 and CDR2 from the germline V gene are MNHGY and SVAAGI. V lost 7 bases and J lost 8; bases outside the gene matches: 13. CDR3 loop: CASTFREGRGDEQFF. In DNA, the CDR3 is TGTGCCAGCACGTTCCGGGAGGGTCGGGGAGATGAGCAGTTCTTC.

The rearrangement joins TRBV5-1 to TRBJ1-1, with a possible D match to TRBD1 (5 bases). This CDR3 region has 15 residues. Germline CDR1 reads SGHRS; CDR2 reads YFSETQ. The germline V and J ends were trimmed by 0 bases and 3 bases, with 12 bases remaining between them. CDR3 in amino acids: CASSLALGRDTEAFF. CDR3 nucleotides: TGCGCCAGCAGCTTGGCCTTGGGGCGGGACACTGAAGCTTTCTTT.

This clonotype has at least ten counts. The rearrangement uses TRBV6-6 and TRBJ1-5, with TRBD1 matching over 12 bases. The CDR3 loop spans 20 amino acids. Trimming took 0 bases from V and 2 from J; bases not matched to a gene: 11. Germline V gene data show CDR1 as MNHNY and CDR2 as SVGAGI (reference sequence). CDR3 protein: CASSYSRDRGRIFGNQPQHF. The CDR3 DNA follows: TGTGCCAGCAGTTACTCCCGGGACAGGGGGCGGATTTTTGGCAATCAGCCCCAGCATTTT.

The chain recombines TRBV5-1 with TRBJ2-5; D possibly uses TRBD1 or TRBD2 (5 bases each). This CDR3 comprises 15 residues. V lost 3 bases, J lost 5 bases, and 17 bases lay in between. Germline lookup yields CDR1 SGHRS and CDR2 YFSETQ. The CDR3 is CASSSLPGTGETQYF. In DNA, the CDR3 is TGCGCCAGCAGCTCACTTCCCGGGACGGGTGAGACCCAGTACTTC. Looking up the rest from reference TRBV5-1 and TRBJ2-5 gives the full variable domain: KAGVTQTPRYLIKTRGQQVTLSCSPISGHRSVSWYQQTPGQGLQFLFEYFSETQRNKGNFPGRFSGRQFSNSRSEMNVSTLELGDSALYLCASSSLPGTGETQYFGPGTRLLVL.

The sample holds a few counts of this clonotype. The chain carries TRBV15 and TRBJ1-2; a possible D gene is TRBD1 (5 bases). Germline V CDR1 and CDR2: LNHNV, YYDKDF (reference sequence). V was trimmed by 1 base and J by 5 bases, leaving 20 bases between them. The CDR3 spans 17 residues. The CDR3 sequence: CATSRVGLAGWQYGYTF. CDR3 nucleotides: TGTGCCACCAGCAGAGTAGGGCTCGCAGGGTGGCAATATGGCTACACCTTC.

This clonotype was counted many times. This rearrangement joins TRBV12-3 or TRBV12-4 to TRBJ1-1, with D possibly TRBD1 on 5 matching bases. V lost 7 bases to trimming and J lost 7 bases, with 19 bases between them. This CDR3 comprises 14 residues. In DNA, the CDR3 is TGTGCCAGCATCGGGACGGCAGCTTATGTTGAAGCTTTCTTT. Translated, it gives CASIGTAAYVEAFF.